Included here is one T cell receptor beta chain sequence, with context. Its antigen is not identified. The sample originates from a study of shared clonotypes between healthy human individuals. Only CD45RO-negative cells positively selected for CCR7 counted as naive CD8 cells, so terminally differentiated effector memory CD45RA+ cells were excluded. Method: immunoSEQ multiplex PCR; TCRdb's copy keeps in-frame clones and lacks some. This table holds more than 2 million clones, just under 95% found once. The CDR3 consists of 17 residues. Losses at the gene ends were 4 bases for V and 4 bases for J; bases not matched to a gene: 12. The germline CDR1 and CDR2 sequences are LNHDA and SQIVND (reference sequence). Whole-study results and caveats: Generally, estimated richness proved larger in naive subsets than it did in memory subsets.

The sequenced sample consisted of naive CD8+ T cells sorted from blood. The source of this sequence is a man aged 18 to 35 in good health. This chain uses TRBV19 with TRBJ2-3, with TRBD2 identical over 9 bases. The CDR3: CASSTPRLADNSDTQYF. CDR3 DNA sequence: TGTGCCAGTAGTACCCCCAGACTAGCGGATAATTCAGATACGCAGTATTTT.